This TCR beta chain was identified in a study of T cell responses to AZD1222 COVID-19 vaccine. This clone turned up a few times. Method: immunoSEQ multiplex PCR; TCRdb's copy keeps in-frame clones and lacks some. Among 130,000 or so clones listed, 85% to 95% were seen once. CDR3 length: 14 amino acids. V gave up 4 bases and J gave up 3 bases, with 13 bases separating them. Germline CDR1 SGHKS, CDR2 YYEKEE (reference sequence). The clonotype was recovered from an adult in good health. This rearrangement joins TRBV5-5 to TRBJ1-2, with D unclear. Sample: peripheral blood, taken on day 0 of AZD1222 vaccination. CDR3 sequence reads: CASSQNPFDYGYTF. CDR3 DNA: TGTGCCAGCAGCCAGAACCCTTTTGACTATGGCTACACCTTC.